The next 6 T cell receptor beta chains were all read from a single sample in a study of relationships among human T cell subsets. After CD25, CD56 and CD294 bead selections, the flow-through was collected as Th1 cells. From mRNA, alpha and beta CDR3 regions were amplified using semiquantitative ARM-PCR. Tagged nested gene-specific primers were used first, then communal superprimers amplified exponentially. In TCRdb, the multiplex PCR reads were re-called with MiXCR into one record per CDR3 protein. The table lists roughly 13,000 distinct CDR3 sequences, around two thirds of them singletons. Source material: CD4+ Th1 cells sorted from blood. Receptor source: a man aged 40-55 years in good health.

The V gene is TRBV11-2, the J gene TRBJ2-4, with 7 positions matching TRBD2. The CDR3 consists of 15 residues. V lost 5 bases, J lost 5 bases, and 9 bases stayed unmatched. Looked up from germline, CDR1 is SGHAT and CDR2 is FQNNGV. The CDR3 reads CASSGGVTPQNIQYF. The CDR3 coding sequence is TGTGCCAGCAGCGGGGGGGTGACACCTCAAAACATTCAGTACTTC.

This sequence joins TRBV11-2 and TRBJ2-7; tentative D call: TRBD1 (6 bases). CDR1 is SGHAT and CDR2 is FQNNGV in the germline V gene. This CDR3 has 12 amino acids. The V end lost 6 bases, the J end lost 6 bases, and 12 bases lay between the germline ends. The CDR3 sequence: CASSDQGFEQYF. The CDR3 region has the DNA TGTGCCAGCAGTGACCAGGGGTTCGAGCAGTACTTC.

The rearrangement uses TRBV20-1 and TRBJ2-3; no clear D. Germline lookup yields CDR1 DFQATT and CDR2 SNEGSKA (reference sequence). The CDR3 has 10 residues. Trimming took off 3 bases at V and 4 bases at J, with 2 bases between the two ends. The CDR3 DNA sequence: TGCAGTGCTAGTTCAGATACGCAGTATTTT. Encoded protein: CSASSDTQYF.

The chain recombines TRBV20-1 with TRBJ2-7; perhaps TRBD2 as D (6 bases). CDR1 and CDR2 from the germline V gene are DFQATT and SNEGSKA (reference sequence). V was cut by 2 bases and J by 1 base, with 15 bases left in between. This CDR3 region has 15 residues. The DNA for the CDR3 is TGCAGTGCTAGACGCGGGACTTTACGATCCTACGAGCAGTACTTC. Amino acids: CSARRGTLRSYEQYF.

V usage is TRBV12-3 or TRBV12-4 and J usage is TRBJ2-7; D possibly matches TRBD1 or TRBD2 (5 bases each). CDR3 length: 15 amino acids. V gave up 3 bases and J gave up 5 bases, with 17 bases separating them. The DNA of the CDR3 is TGTGCCAGCAGTTTTTCGAGGGCAGGGTTTGACGAGCAGTACTTC. Protein sequence: CASSFSRAGFDEQYF.

V and J are TRBV20-1 and TRBJ2-7; D is possibly TRBD2 (7 bases). V was shortened by 6 bases and J by 6 bases, with 21 bases between the two germline ends. Germline CDR1 is DFQATT and CDR2 is SNEGSKA (reference sequence). The CDR3 sequence is 14 residues long. The CDR3 DNA sequence: TGCAGTGCACTACGGGGGGCAGGGACGGGCGAGCAGTACTTC. It translates to CSALRGAGTGEQYF.